These T cell receptor beta chains were read from a single sample in a study of T cells in Graves' hyperthyroidism and ophthalmopathy. TCRdb ran MiXCR on the multiplex PCR reads and lists one entry per CDR3 protein. The data contain 600,000 to 800,000 distinct CDR3 sequences, about a third of them singletons. The sample was blood. These receptors were collected from a woman between 35 and 50 years old with Graves' hyperthyroidism. Each CDR3 is given with its conserved first and last residue. Fields, in order: clone size, J gene, D gene, V gene, CDR3 DNA, CDR3 protein. A D gene is named only where the DNA matches it firmly. Size is omitted from some rows. Given values are once, few, many or a class for expanded clones.

>NA|TRBJ2-1|NA|TRBV10-3
TGTGCCATCGGGGAGGGGGCGTACGATGAGCAGTTCTTC
CAIGEGAYDEQFF
>NA|TRBJ1-5|TRBD1|TRBV3-1
TGTGCCAGCAGCCTTGGGACAGGGGTAAATCAGCCCCAGCATTTT
CASSLGTGVNQPQHF
>NA|TRBJ1-5|TRBD1|TRBV19
TGTGCCAGTAGTATGGGTGCCAGGGGGCGAATTTATAGCAATCAGCCCCAGCATTTT
CASSMGARGRIYSNQPQHF
>many|TRBJ1-2|NA|TRBV25-1
TGTGCCAGCAGTGACCGTAACTATGGCTACACCTTC
CASSDRNYGYTF
>NA|TRBJ1-5|NA|TRBV5-1
TGCGCCAGCAGTGGGGGGGGGCCTGATCAGCCCCAGCATTTT
CASSGGGPDQPQHF
>few|TRBJ1-2|NA|TRBV9
TGTGCCAGCAGCGTAGCTCCGGCGCTAACTAACTATGGCTACACCTTC
CASSVAPALTNYGYTF
>NA|TRBJ1-5|NA|TRBV6-1
TGTGCCAGCAAGGAAGAGGGGTGGCCCCAGCATTTT
CASKEEGWPQHF
>NA|TRBJ2-2|TRBD2|TRBV28
TGTGCCAGCGAGGAGCGGGAGTCCGGGGAGCTGTTTTTT
CASEERESGELFF
>NA|TRBJ2-5|TRBD2|TRBV7-9
TGTGCCATCTCAGCGGGACTAGAGACCCAATACTTC
CAISAGLETQYF
>NA|TRBJ2-5|TRBD1|TRBV7-2
TGTGCCAGCAGCTTCGGGACAGGGTTACAAGAGACCCAGTACTTC
CASSFGTGLQETQYF
>many|TRBJ1-4|NA|TRBV6-5
TGTGCCAGCAGTTACCGCCTTAATGAAAAACTGTTTTTT
CASSYRLNEKLFF
>many|TRBJ2-5|NA|TRBV24-1
TGTGCCACCAGTGAAGGGACGGGCAACTTACCCAGAGAGACCCAGTACTTC
CATSEGTGNLPRETQYF
>NA|TRBJ2-5|TRBD2|TRBV12-3/TRBV12-4
TGTGCCAGCAGCCCCGCGGGACTAGCTGGGGAGACCCAGTACTTC
CASSPAGLAGETQYF
>few|TRBJ2-2|TRBD2|TRBV20-1
TGCAGTGCTACCGGGACTAGCGGAACCGGGGAGCTGTTTTTT
CSATGTSGTGELFF
>NA|TRBJ1-2|TRBD1|TRBV2
TGTGCCAGCAGTTGGGACAGGGGGCACTATGGCTGCACCTTC
CASSWDRGHYGCTF
>NA|TRBJ1-3|NA|TRBV6-5
TGTGCCAGCAGTTACTCGTCAGTCGGACAGCCCTCTGGAAACACCATATATTTT
CASSYSSVGQPSGNTIYF